The next 20 T cell receptor beta chains were all read from a single sample in a study of blood T cell repertoires in COVID-19. Profiling relied on immunoSEQ multiplex PCR, and the TCRdb table lists in-frame clones only, not all of them. The table lists 350,000 to 400,000 clones, 80% to 95% of them singletons. Sample: PBMCs or T cells enriched from blood (not recorded which). These receptors were taken from a woman aged 40 to 49 who had been exposed to COVID-19.

This chain joins TRBV4-3 and TRBJ2-1; TRBD2 aligns across 10 bases. CDR1 and CDR2 from the germline V gene are LGHNA and YSLEER. Losses at the gene ends were 2 bases for V and 4 bases for J; bases not matched to a gene: 11. The CDR3 is made up of 18 amino acids. The CDR3 sequence: CASSQTIKTSGSYNEQFF. The DNA of the CDR3 is TGCGCCAGCAGCCAAACTATTAAGACTAGCGGGTCTTACAATGAGCAGTTCTTC.

This sequence joins TRBV14 and TRBJ2-3, with D possibly TRBD1 on 5 matching bases. The CDR3 consists of 14 residues. Trimming shortened V by 4 bases and J by 5 bases, and 13 bases separated the two germline ends. Germline V gives CDR1 SGHDN, CDR2 FVKESK. CDR3: CASSLRIGVDTQYF. The CDR3 DNA reads TGTGCCAGCAGCCTCCGTATAGGGGTAGATACGCAGTATTTT.

Only one count was recorded for this clone. The CDR3 loop is CSVGGQGTYGYTF. The CDR3 DNA reads TGCAGCGTTGGGGGACAGGGGACTTATGGCTACACCTTC. The V and J genes are TRBV29-1 and TRBJ1-2; TRBD1 matches 10 bases. The V segment lost 4 bases and the J segment 5 bases; nucleotides outside the gene matches: 4. The CDR3 has 13 amino acids. Germline CDR1 reads SQVTM; CDR2 reads ANQGSEA.

The chain links TRBV4-1 to TRBJ1-5; 7 bases line up with TRBD1. With V trimmed by 0 bases and J by 5 bases, 4 bases remained unmatched. The CDR3 length is 15 residues. The germline V gene encodes CDR1 MGHRA and CDR2 YSYEKL. CDR3 DNA sequence: TGCGCCAGCAGCCAAGATAAGACAGGGCATCAGCCCCAGCATTTT. It is translated as CASSQDKTGHQPQHF.

This clone has just one count. The chain is built from TRBV7-2 and TRBJ2-5; 7 nucleotides agree with TRBD2. With 5 bases clipped from V and 3 bases from J, the junction kept 12 bases outside the gene matches. This CDR3 contains 16 residues. Germline V lookup: CDR1 SGHTA, CDR2 FQGNSA. The CDR3 DNA reads as TGTGCCAGCAGCCGCTCTTTGGGGCGGGGGAAAGAGACCCAGTACTTC. Its protein is CASSRSLGRGKETQYF.

This clone was seen only once. V usage is TRBV6-4 and J usage is TRBJ1-2, with D possibly matching TRBD1 (5 bases). This CDR3 contains 13 residues. The ends were cut back, 0 bases at V and 8 bases at J, with 10 bases in the middle. Germline values: CDR1 MRHNA, CDR2 SNTAGT. The DNA of the CDR3 is TGTGCCAGCAGTGACTCGGCAGGGTACGGCTACACCTTC. Translated: CASSDSAGYGYTF.

In its sample, this clone was seen a few times. The chain employs TRBV18 and TRBJ2-5; D might be TRBD1 (7 bases). The ends were cut back, 0 bases at V and 4 bases at J, with 12 bases in the middle. Germline CDR1 KGHSH, CDR2 LQKENI. The CDR3 consists of 15 residues. CDR3 amino acids: CASSPPLEGAETQYF. In DNA form, the CDR3 reads TGTGCCAGCTCACCACCGTTGGAGGGGGCAGAGACCCAGTACTTC.

CDR3 sequence: CASSTGTGPAKNIQYF. CDR3 DNA sequence: TGTGCCAGCAGCACCGGGACAGGCCCAGCCAAAAACATTCAGTACTTC. The gene calls are TRBV11-3 and TRBJ2-4; 8 positions match TRBD1. From germline, CDR1 is SGHNT and CDR2 YENEEA. The V and J ends lost 5 bases and 0 bases, in that order; junction bases with no gene match: 6. The CDR3 covers 16 residues.

This clone turned up a few times. The chain couples TRBV21-1 to TRBJ1-5; whether TRBD1, the table's D call, matches the DNA was not checked. TRBV21-1 represents a pseudogene. There are 18 residues in the CDR3. DNA of the CDR3: TGTGCCAGCAGCGCCCAGGGACGGACAGGGGAAGGGAGTCAGCCCCAGCATTTT. Its protein product is CASSAQGRTGEGSQPQHF.

This clone was recorded once. The rearrangement links TRBV6-6 to TRBJ2-5, with a tentative D call TRBD1 (7 bases). The V gene's germline CDR1 is MNHNY and CDR2 SVGAGI (reference sequence). The CDR3 covers 16 residues. Trimming left V 3 bases short and J 2 bases short, with 16 bases between. Here the CDR3 reads CASSYGTSGGQETQYF. CDR3 nucleotide sequence: TGTGCCAGCAGTTATGGAACGTCAGGGGGGCAAGAGACCCAGTACTTC.

The CDR3 DNA reads TGTGCCAGCAGAAACAGGGGGAGCTATGGCTACACCTTC. Its protein is CASRNRGSYGYTF. J is TRBJ1-2 and V is TRBV6-5; 8 nucleotides align to TRBD1. The CDR3 is made up of 13 amino acids. Germline assignment: CDR1 MNHEY and CDR2 SVGAGI. The V gene end was trimmed by 6 bases and the J gene end by 4 bases; junction bases not matched to a gene: 4.

The rearrangement links TRBV19 to TRBJ1-4, with 9 bases fitting TRBD1. CDR1 and CDR2 (germline): LNHDA, SQIVND (reference sequence). V lost 5 bases to trimming and J lost 3 bases; unmatched junction nucleotides: 10. The CDR3 runs to 17 residues. CDR3 sequence reads: CASSQGTGKTANEKLFF. The CDR3 DNA reads as TGTGCCAGTAGTCAGGGGACAGGGAAAACGGCTAATGAAAAACTGTTTTTT.

In DNA form, the CDR3 reads TGTGCTAGTGGTTTAAACAGTCGCTCTGGGGCCAACGTCCTGACTTTC. Residues: CASGLNSRSGANVLTF. The chain couples TRBV12-5 to TRBJ2-6, with D hard to call. The CDR3 consists of 16 residues. Between the trimmed V and J ends, which lost 3 bases and 0 bases, there was a span of 9 bases. The germline V gene has CDR1 LGHNT and CDR2 FRNRAP.

The chain uses TRBV3-1 (or the pseudogene TRBV3-2) and TRBJ1-1; TRBD1 matches at 10 bases. Losses at the gene ends were 1 base for V and 11 bases for J; bases not matched to a gene: 4. The CDR3 extends over 13 amino acids. Germline V lookup: CDR1 LGHDT, CDR2 YNNKEL (reference sequence). DNA for the CDR3: TGTGCCAGCAGCCAAGGACAGGGGGCTTTGGCTTTCTTT. Protein product: CASSQGQGALAFF.

The chain combines TRBV3-1 (or the pseudogene TRBV3-2) with TRBJ1-5, with 9 bases fitting TRBD1. Germline CDR1 LGHDT, CDR2 YNNKEL (reference sequence). Trimming took 4 bases from V and 7 from J; bases not matched to a gene: 17. The CDR3 totals 18 residues. The CDR3 protein is CASSLSLGGTGIGQPQHF. The CDR3 coding sequence is TGTGCCAGCAGCCTTTCTCTCGGAGGGACAGGGATCGGGCAGCCCCAGCATTTT.

This clone came up once. CDR3 residues: CAKKTGARWGEQYF. The CDR3 DNA reads as TGCGCCAAAAAAACAGGGGCCCGGTGGGGCGAGCAGTACTTC. The chain has TRBV23-1 and TRBJ2-7, with 7 bases lining up with TRBD1. TRBV23-1 is assigned to the ORF class and has an uncertain function. The CDR3 is 14 amino acids. With V trimmed by 10 bases and J by 6 bases, 15 bases remained unmatched.

With respect to this clone: This specimen includes other DNA sequences encoding the same CDR3. The rearrangement joins TRBV6-5 to TRBJ1-2; D gene ambiguous. The V and J ends lost 0 bases and 2 bases respectively, with 7 bases between them. The CDR3 runs 14 residues. Germline CDR1 and CDR2: MNHEY and SVGAGI. DNA of the CDR3: TGTGCCAGCAGTTACTCGCGTACCAACTATGGCTACACCTTC. It is translated as CASSYSRTNYGYTF.

The chain combines TRBV14 with TRBJ2-2; 15 nucleotides match TRBD2. The CDR3 runs to 20 residues. Per germline, CDR1 SGHDN and CDR2 FVKESK. The junction had 8 bases not matched to a gene; V was cut back by 2 bases and J by 1 base. This chain's CDR3 is CASSQKSGLAGGLNTGELFF. The CDR3 bases are TGTGCCAGCAGCCAAAAGAGTGGACTAGCGGGGGGGCTGAACACCGGGGAGCTGTTTTTT.

The J gene is TRBJ1-2, the V gene TRBV30; 9 nucleotides agree with TRBD1. The J segment lost 6 bases and the V segment lost 1 base, leaving 9 bases of the junction unmatched. CDR3 length: 15 residues. Looked up from germline, CDR1 is GTSNPN and CDR2 is SVGIG (reference sequence). CDR3 coding DNA: TGTGCCTGGAGTGCCCCCCCCGGGACAGGGAATGGCTACACCTTC. Its protein is CAWSAPPGTGNGYTF.

This chain connects TRBV12-3 or TRBV12-4 to TRBJ1-2; D is perhaps TRBD1 (6 bases). This CDR3 contains 12 residues. Trimming removed 8 bases from V and 4 bases from J, with 11 bases in between. This CDR3 reads CASLQGGYGYTF. The CDR3 coding sequence is TGTGCCAGCCTACAGGGCGGCTATGGCTACACCTTC.